The entry below gives a single T cell receptor beta chain sequence along with its context. Antigen unknown. It was the approximately 110-subject validation cohort, separate from the approximately 680-subject first cohort, to which the donors belonged. These data belong to a study of cytomegalovirus exposure and HLA in healthy donors. General observations from the study: There were some public TCRs occurring in many donors, but most TCR sequences were rare. The classifier reportedly diagnosed cytomegalovirus status with high specificity and sensitivity.

Measured with immunoSEQ multiplex PCR; TCRdb has only the in-frame clones, and not every one. The sample records some 130,000 clones, approximately 84% being singletons. The origin of this receptor is a man aged 30 to 39 in good health and CMV-seropositive. The sequenced sample was PBMCs.

The CDR3 DNA reads as TGTGCCAGCTCACCAGGTGACAGTTCCTATGGCTACACCTTC. Its translation is CASSPGDSSYGYTF. The chain is built from TRBV18 and TRBJ1-2; D possibly corresponds to TRBD1 (5 bases). The CDR3 extends over 14 amino acids. Between the trimmed V and J ends, which lost 2 bases and 4 bases, there was a span of 11 bases. Germline V lookup: CDR1 KGHSH, CDR2 LQKENI.